The 8 T cell receptor beta chains below all came from one sample that was sequenced in a study of Ad26.COV2.S vaccination and SARS-CoV-2 variants. Measured with immunoSEQ multiplex PCR; TCRdb has only the in-frame clones, and not every one. The table includes 300,000 to 450,000 clones, 92% detected once. The sample here was peripheral blood, taken after recovery from COVID-19. The receptors were gathered from a human donor who had recovered from COVID-19.

Concerning this clone itself: Other DNA sequences of this sample code for an identical CDR3. V gene TRBV5-1 combines with J gene TRBJ2-7; D gene ambiguous. CDR3 length equals 11 residues. The V end lost 3 bases, the J end lost 3 bases, and 4 bases lay between the germline ends. In germline, CDR1 is SGHRS, CDR2 YFSETQ. CDR3 nucleotide sequence: TGCGCCAGCAGCTCCGACTACGAGCAGTACTTC. It specifies CASSSDYEQYF.

This chain connects TRBV19 to TRBJ1-1, with D tentatively TRBD1 (6 bases). V shed 10 bases and J shed 4 bases, with 19 bases lying between them. This CDR3 is built from 14 residues. CDR1 and CDR2 from the germline V gene are LNHDA and SQIVND (reference sequence). In DNA, the CDR3 is TGTGCCACCGAGGGGAGGGGGGACGCCACTGAAGCTTTCTTT. Protein: CATEGRGDATEAFF.

The chain is built from TRBV5-6 and TRBJ1-5; D remains unclear. The CDR3 sequence is 14 residues long. The germline V gene has CDR1 SGHDT and CDR2 YYEEEE. Trimming took 0 bases from V and 0 from J, leaving 4 bases between them. The CDR3 sequence: CASSLGISNQPQHF. DNA of the CDR3: TGTGCCAGCAGCTTGGGTATTAGCAATCAGCCCCAGCATTTT. The variable domain in full, with the rest retrieved from reference TRBV5-6 and TRBJ1-5, is DAGVTQSPTHLIKTRGQQVTLRCSPKSGHDTVSWYQQALGQGPQFIFQYYEEEERQRGNFPDRFSGHQFPNYSSELNVNALLLGDSALYLCASSLGISNQPQHFGDGTRLSIL.

The CDR3 region has the DNA TGTGCCAGCAGGCCTCCAGGGGGCGGTGAAGCTTTCTTT. This codes for CASRPPGGGEAFF. The gene calls are TRBV12-3 or TRBV12-4 and TRBJ1-1, with 8 bases identical to TRBD1. With V trimmed by 6 bases and J by 7 bases, 7 bases remained unmatched. There are 13 residues in the CDR3.

V is TRBV5-1 and J is TRBJ1-1; no definite D call. This CDR3 comprises 14 residues. Germline CDR1 SGHRS, CDR2 YFSETQ. Trimming removed 0 bases at V and 5 bases at J, with 11 bases between. The CDR3 protein is CASSLELPGTEAFF. CDR3 bases: TGCGCCAGCAGCTTGGAACTGCCGGGGACTGAAGCTTTCTTT.

The CDR3 bases are TGTGCCAGCAGTGCTCCGACAGGGATCAATCAGCCCCAGCATTTT. Residues: CASSAPTGINQPQHF. The gene calls are TRBV28 and TRBJ1-5; 7 nucleotides agree with TRBD1. The germline CDR1 and CDR2 sequences are MDHEN and SYDVKM. CDR3 length: 15 amino acids. V shed 5 bases, J shed 3 bases, and the junction held 7 bases outside the gene matches.

A remark on this clone: The identical CDR3 is also encoded by other nucleotide sequences in the sample. The CDR3 sequence is CASSRLNTEAFF. The CDR3 DNA follows: TGTGCCAGCAGCAGACTGAACACTGAAGCTTTCTTT. This sequence joins TRBV3-1 (or the pseudogene TRBV3-2) and TRBJ1-1; D gene uncertain. Trimming took 5 bases from V and 0 from J, leaving 4 bases between them. CDR1 is LGHDT and CDR2 is YNNKEL in the germline V gene (reference sequence). The CDR3 is made up of 12 amino acids.

About this clone itself: In the same sample, other DNA sequences code for this CDR3. The rearrangement links TRBV6-5 to TRBJ1-1, with D uncertain. This CDR3 comprises 11 residues. Trimming took off 6 bases at V and 5 bases at J, with 7 bases between the two ends. The germline V gene has CDR1 MNHEY and CDR2 SVGAGI. CDR3 coding DNA: TGTGCCAGCAGGCGGGAGACTGAAGCTTTCTTT. This sequence encodes CASRRETEAFF.